This record looks at one TCR beta chain sequence and its context. The record originates from a study of monozygotic twins with inflammatory bowel disease. This CDR3 region has 15 residues. Germline loops: CDR1 LGHNA, CDR2 YSLEER. TCRdb reprocessed the 5' RACE reads and reports one entry per CDR3 protein, with no DNA. This sample's table reports about 300,000 distinct CDR3 sequences. The clonotype comes from a human donor with ulcerative colitis or Crohn's disease, or a healthy co-twin of an affected twin (not recorded which). V gene TRBV4-3 combines with J gene TRBJ2-1. Sequencing was performed on blood. The CDR3 here is CASSQGRESYNEQFF.